The sample holds a few counts of the clone carrying this TCR beta chain. Its target is not known. This sample is drawn from a study of T cells after yellow fever vaccination. Study results and limitations: Sorted repertoires could include abundant contaminating clonotypes from bulk cells.

TCR cDNA, made by 5'RACE template switching, carried an added universal primer site and UMIs. MiXCR, run by TCRdb on the 5' RACE reads, gives a single entry per CDR3 protein. The table records approximately 350,000 distinct CDR3 sequences, about 9.9% of them present only once. The CDR3 has 15 amino acids. The J gene is TRBJ2-3, the V gene TRBV21-1. TRBV21-1 is a pseudogene. The clonotype was recovered from a man younger than 30 who received the YFV17D yellow fever vaccine. Here the sequenced sample was PBMCs, taken on the day of the first yellow fever vaccination. CDR3 coding DNA: TGTGCCAGCAGCAAAGATCCCCACAGTTCAGATACGCAGTATTTT. Translated: CASSKDPHSSDTQYF.